The T cell receptor (beta chain) described here comes from a study of OX40 agonist ivuxolimab in advanced cancers. The overall study: Two patients with cutaneous melanoma and one with hepatocellular carcinoma, three in total, showed partial responses.

The germline V gene has CDR1 MGHRA and CDR2 YSYEKL. Trimming cost V 5 bases and J 5 bases, with 14 bases left between them. The CDR3 runs to 14 residues. Details on this clone: Its antigen remains unknown.

Overall study results and limits: Among the lowest peripheral clonal expansion occurred in 0.1-3.0 mg/kg partial responders.

TCRdb's copy holds only in-frame clones and misses some; the assay was immunoSEQ multiplex PCR. The table has more than 50,000 clones, more than 75% seen once. This chain joins TRBV4-1 and TRBJ2-3; perhaps TRBD1 as D (6 bases). The clonotype originates from an adult with an advanced solid tumor such as melanoma, head and neck, liver or kidney cancer. Sequenced here: CD4+ or CD8+ T cells sorted from blood, sampled in a trial of the OX40 agonist ivuxolimab. CDR3 region: CASSRYRVLDTQYF. CDR3 bases: TGCGCCAGCAGCAGGTACAGGGTTTTAGATACGCAGTATTTT.